This passage covers 5 T cell receptor beta chains from one sample sequenced in a study of Graves' ophthalmopathy and Graves' hyperthyroidism (dated by TCRdb to 2016 to 2018). Instrument used: Illumina HiSeq 2000. TCR beta CDR3 regions were amplified from RNA transcripts for repertoire sequencing. The first round was an RT-PCR using HTBI primers with the Qiagen OneStep RT-PCR kit, and this first round was followed by a second-round multiplex PCR, then size selection and purification. Through fastp at Q25 and MiXCR, TCRdb rebuilt clones from the public reads, retaining in-frame beta chains. Merged by CDR3 protein, the rows form single entries marked with the most common genes and DNA. The sample has some 410,000 distinct CDR3 sequences on record, about 21% of them singletons. Jointly, the top ten make up under 3% of the sample. The sequenced sample was peripheral blood. The receptors stem from a woman aged 18-30 years with stable Graves' hyperthyroidism. Donor details come from another sample of the same person, matched by shared clones.

This clonotype was observed at least ten times. This chain connects TRBV27 to TRBJ1-1; the match to TRBD1 covers 11 bases. V lost 4 bases, J lost 5 bases, and 9 bases stayed unmatched. CDR3 length: 16 residues. Germline CDR1 MNHEY, CDR2 SMNVEV (reference sequence). The DNA for the CDR3 is TGTGCCAGCAGTTGGACAGGGGGCGCGTTGGGTACTGAAGCTTTCTTT. Amino acid sequence: CASSWTGGALGTEAFF.

This clonotype was recorded a few times. At one end, the junction sequence differs from germline, possibly due to a read error. The chain recombines TRBV7-6 with TRBJ2-2; TRBD2 is a possible D gene (5 bases). Germline CDR1 is SGHVS and CDR2 is FNYEAQ. The length of the CDR3 is 12 residues. CDR3 loop: CASTVGTGELCF. DNA for the CDR3: TGTGCCAGCACTGTAGGCACCGGGGAGCTGTGTTTT.

In the case of this clonotype: A single base separates this from a much larger clone, so it may be a read error. V is TRBV3-1 and J is TRBJ1-1, with D unclear. Germline values: CDR1 LGHDT, CDR2 YNNKEL (reference sequence). V was shortened by 1 base and J by 3 bases, with 9 bases between the two germline ends. This CDR3 is built from 14 residues. This chain's CDR3 is CASSQATPYTEAFF. The CDR3 DNA sequence: TGTGCCAGCAGCCAAGCCACACCGTACACTGAAGCTTTCTTT.

This clonotype occurred many times. A much larger clone is a single base away; this may be a read error. The V and J genes are TRBV20-1 and TRBJ2-7, with 7 bases that match TRBD1. Unmatched junction bases numbered 3, after V lost 4 bases and J lost 0 bases. CDR3 length: 13 amino acids. Germline V lookup: CDR1 DFQATT, CDR2 SNEGSKA (reference sequence). The CDR3 sequence is CSAIRDSSYEQYF. Written as DNA, the CDR3 is TGCAGTGCTATCCGGGACAGCTCCTACGAGCAGTACTTC.

This clonotype was found many times. V and J are TRBV5-5 and TRBJ2-7; D assignment may be TRBD1 or TRBD2 (5 bases each). Germline V gene data show CDR1 as SGHKS and CDR2 as YYEKEE (reference sequence). The CDR3 contains 16 residues. The V and J ends lost 2 bases and 2 bases respectively, with 17 bases between them. This chain's CDR3 is CASSLRVDPGPYEQYF. The CDR3 DNA follows: TGTGCCAGCAGCTTACGGGTAGATCCGGGGCCCTACGAGCAGTACTTC. Variable domain in full (rest from reference TRBV5-5 and TRBJ2-7): DAGVTQSPTHLIKTRGQQVTLRCSPISGHKSVSWYQQVLGQGPQFIFQYYEKEERGRGNFPDRFSARQFPNYSSELNVNALLLGDSALYLCASSLRVDPGPYEQYFGPGTRLTVT.